Listed below are T cell receptor beta chains from one sample, sequenced in a study of cytomegalovirus exposure and HLA in healthy donors. Generated by immunoSEQ multiplex PCR, the TCRdb table keeps only in-frame clones and is missing some. This table holds roughly 120,000 clones, 75% to 90% found once. Sequenced: PBMCs. The source of these receptors is a man between 40 and 49 years old in good health and CMV-seronegative. CDR3s include the opening cysteine and the closing phenylalanine or tryptophan. Fields, in order: D gene, V gene, J gene, clone size, CDR3 protein, CDR3 DNA. A D gene is named only where the DNA matches it firmly. Clone size is shown for a subset of rows, as once, few, many or a class of expanded clone.

NA	TRBV25-1	TRBJ2-3	NA	CASSVAGPLDTQYF	TGTGCCAGCAGTGTGGCGGGACCCTTGGATACGCAGTATTTT
NA	TRBV30	TRBJ2-7	NA	CAWSGGVAYEQYF	TGTGCCTGGAGCGGAGGGGTAGCCTACGAGCAGTACTTC
NA	TRBV30	TRBJ1-6	NA	CAWTKAAGDSPLHF	TGTGCCTGGACCAAAGCGGCAGGAGATTCACCCCTCCACTTT
NA	TRBV11-3	TRBJ2-5	NA	CASSPSYFHPGRQETQYF	TGTGCCAGCAGCCCTAGTTATTTCCACCCAGGGCGGCAAGAGACCCAGTACTTC
TRBD1	TRBV2	TRBJ2-6	NA	CASRLGQSLAGANGLTF	TGTGCCAGCAGATTGGGACAGTCCCTAGCCGGGGCCAACGGCCTGACTTTC
NA	TRBV9	TRBJ2-7	once	CASSPDPTDRLYGEQYF	TGTGCCAGCAGCCCCGACCCGACCGACCGTCTCTACGGGGAGCAGTACTTC
NA	TRBV6-4	TRBJ2-1	NA	CASSDRLGLSSYNEQFF	TGTGCCAGCAGTGACCGACTGGGGCTCAGCTCCTACAATGAGCAGTTCTTC
NA	TRBV7-9	TRBJ2-7	NA	CASSPGGYEQYF	TGTGCCAGCAGCCCCGGAGGCTACGAGCAGTACTTC
NA	TRBV14	TRBJ2-7	NA	CASSRYVGVIEQYF	TGTGCCAGCAGCCGCTATGTAGGGGTTATAGAGCAGTACTTC
NA	TRBV4-3	TRBJ2-3	NA	CASSQSSGGGPWTQYF	TGCGCCAGCAGCCAGTCGAGTGGGGGGGGGCCCTGGACGCAGTATTTT
TRBD2	TRBV7-2	TRBJ2-3	NA	CASSHSSGLAGAADTQYF	TGTGCCAGCAGCCACTCTAGTGGACTAGCGGGAGCAGCAGATACGCAGTATTTT
NA	TRBV19	TRBJ2-7	NA	CASSLGTARPGLRYEQYF	TGTGCCAGTAGTCTAGGGACAGCTAGGCCGGGACTACGATACGAGCAGTACTTC
NA	TRBV28	TRBJ1-4	NA	CASGGGVNEKLFF	TGTGCCAGCGGGGGAGGGGTAAATGAAAAACTGTTTTTT
NA	TRBV5-1	TRBJ2-1	NA	CASSLATGRGNEQFF	TGCGCCAGCAGCTTGGCCACGGGGCGGGGTAATGAGCAGTTCTTC
NA	TRBV18	TRBJ2-7	NA	CASSPYSYEQYF	TGTGCCAGCTCACCCTACTCCTACGAGCAGTACTTC
NA	TRBV29-1	TRBJ2-6	NA	CSAWTELSGANGLTF	TGCAGCGCATGGACAGAACTCTCTGGGGCCAACGGCCTGACTTTC
TRBD2	TRBV5-1	TRBJ2-6	few	CASSLAPTRLAGVPGANGLTF	TGCGCCAGCAGCTTGGCCCCGACCCGACTAGCGGGAGTTCCTGGGGCCAACGGCCTGACTTTC
NA	TRBV11-2	TRBJ1-5	NA	CASSTGTLSNQPQHF	TGTGCCAGCAGCACCGGGACACTTAGCAATCAGCCCCAGCATTTT
NA	TRBV6-5	TRBJ1-4	NA	CASSYSIQAGQEKLFF	TGTGCCAGCAGTTACTCGATACAGGCGGGGCAAGAAAAACTGTTTTTT
TRBD2	TRBV2	TRBJ2-1	NA	CASAPVGTSGYNEQFF	TGTGCCAGCGCCCCCGTAGGGACTAGCGGCTACAATGAGCAGTTCTTC
NA	TRBV19	TRBJ2-1	NA	CASSVQKSYNEQFF	TGTGCCAGTAGTGTTCAGAAGTCCTACAATGAGCAGTTCTTC
NA	TRBV7-9	TRBJ1-1	once	CASSLASAGNEAFF	TGTGCCAGCAGCTTAGCCTCGGCGGGGAACGAAGCTTTCTTT
NA	TRBV6-6	TRBJ2-3	NA	CASSYQSGTDTQYF	TGTGCCAGCAGTTACCAGTCAGGTACAGATACGCAGTATTTT
NA	TRBV9	TRBJ2-7	NA	CASSVGGSDYEQYF	TGTGCCAGCAGCGTAGGGGGTAGCGACTACGAGCAGTACTTC
TRBD2	TRBV11-2	TRBJ2-3	NA	CASSQEGLRSTDTQYF	TGTGCCAGCAGCCAAGAGGGACTAAGAAGCACAGATACGCAGTATTTT
NA	TRBV5-4	TRBJ1-5	once	CASSFVCQPQHF	TGTGCCAGCAGCTTCGTTTGTCAGCCCCAGCATTTT
NA	TRBV4-3	TRBJ2-3	few	CASSQGGLSTDTQYF	TGCGCCAGCAGCCAAGGGGGACTCTCCACAGATACGCAGTATTTT
NA	TRBV13	TRBJ2-1	NA	CASSLRGGSYNEQFF	TGTGCCAGCAGCCTTAGAGGCGGGTCTTACAATGAGCAGTTCTTC
TRBD1	TRBV19	TRBJ1-1	NA	CASTSTGENTEAFF	TGTGCCAGTACTTCGACAGGGGAGAACACTGAAGCTTTCTTT